This is a list of T cell receptor beta chains from one sample in a study of identical twins. MiXCR, run by TCRdb on the 5' RACE reads, gives a single entry per CDR3 protein. The table lists under 800,000 distinct CDR3 sequences, around 20% of them singletons. These data also featured in a second study, about T cells expressing NK-cell markers.

Input material: PBMCs. Source of these receptors: a woman aged 18-29 years in good health. Each CDR3 is given with its conserved first and last residue. The D gene is left open where the match is weak. Clone size is shown for a subset of rows, as once, few, many or a class of expanded clone.

>TRBD2|.|TRBJ2-5|TRBV6-5
TGTGCCAGCAGTTCCGGGACTAGCGGATGGGGGACCCAGTACTTC
CASSSGTSGWGTQYF
>.|.|TRBJ2-7|TRBV6-1
TGTGCCAGCAGTGAAGCCAGGGGATTTTACGAGCAGTACTTC
CASSEARGFYEQYF
>TRBD2|.|TRBJ2-1|TRBV6-5
TGTGCCAGCAGTTACTCGCCTAGCGGGCTGAGGGGTCATGAGCAGTTCTTC
CASSYSPSGLRGHEQFF
>.|.|TRBJ2-3|TRBV6-5
TGTGCCAGCAGTTACCGCTGGGGGTTGGGGGATACGCAGTATTTT
CASSYRWGLGDTQYF
>.|.|TRBJ1-5|TRBV20-1
TGCAGTGCTAGAGATCAAGGAAGCAATCAGCCCCAGCATTTT
CSARDQGSNQPQHF
>.|.|TRBJ2-2|TRBV20-1
TGCAGTGCAGATGGACGGAGCACCGGGGAGCTGTTTTTT
CSADGRSTGELFF
>.|.|TRBJ2-1|TRBV27
TGTGCCAGCAGTTTTTCGGGAGTCAGCCAAAATGAGCAGTTCTTC
CASSFSGVSQNEQFF
>.|.|TRBJ2-1|TRBV27
TGTGCCAGCAGTGACGGGATCACCTCCTACAATGAGCAGTTCTTC
CASSDGITSYNEQFF
>.|.|TRBJ1-1|TRBV7-3
TGTGCCAGCAGTCGGACCGGGACTGTGAACACTGAAGCTTTCTTT
CASSRTGTVNTEAFF
>.|.|TRBJ2-1|TRBV7-2
TGTGCCAGCAGCTTAAGCGCGGATTACAATGAGCAGTTCTTC
CASSLSADYNEQFF
>.|few|TRBJ2-7|TRBV11-2
TGTGCCAGCAGAAATCTGACAGGTCGGGAGCAGTACTTC
CASRNLTGREQYF